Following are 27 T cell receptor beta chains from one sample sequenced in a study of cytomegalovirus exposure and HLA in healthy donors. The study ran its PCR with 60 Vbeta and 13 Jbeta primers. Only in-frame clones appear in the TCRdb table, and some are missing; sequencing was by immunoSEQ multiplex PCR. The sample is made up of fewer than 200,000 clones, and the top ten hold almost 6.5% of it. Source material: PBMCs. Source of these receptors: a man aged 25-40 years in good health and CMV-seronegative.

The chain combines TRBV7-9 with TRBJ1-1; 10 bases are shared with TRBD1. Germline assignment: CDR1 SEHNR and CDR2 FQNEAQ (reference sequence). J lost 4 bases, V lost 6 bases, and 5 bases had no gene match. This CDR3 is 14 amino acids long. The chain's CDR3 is CASSWTGGFTEAFF. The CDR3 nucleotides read TGTGCCAGCAGTTGGACAGGGGGTTTCACTGAAGCTTTCTTT.

CDR3 in amino acids: CASSFVPNSNQPQHF. The CDR3 DNA sequence: TGTGCCAGTAGCTTCGTACCTAATAGCAATCAGCCCCAGCATTTT. V gene TRBV19 combines with J gene TRBJ1-5, with unresolved D. The germline V gene encodes CDR1 LNHDA and CDR2 SQIVND (reference sequence). The CDR3 runs to 15 residues. The V gene lost 6 bases and the J gene lost 0 bases, with 12 bases spanning the gap.

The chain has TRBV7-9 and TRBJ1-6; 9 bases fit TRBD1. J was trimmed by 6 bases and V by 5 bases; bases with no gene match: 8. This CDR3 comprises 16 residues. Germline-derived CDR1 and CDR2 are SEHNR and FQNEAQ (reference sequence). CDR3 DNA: TGTGCCAGCAGCCGGGACAGGGCGCCCCTTAATTCACCCCTCCACTTT. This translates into CASSRDRAPLNSPLHF.

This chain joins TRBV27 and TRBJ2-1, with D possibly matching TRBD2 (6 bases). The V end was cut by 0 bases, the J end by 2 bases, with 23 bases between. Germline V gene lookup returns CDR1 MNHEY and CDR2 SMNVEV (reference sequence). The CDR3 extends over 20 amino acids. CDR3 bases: TGTGCCAGCAGTTTATCCCCGACTAGTATATCCTCAAAGGCCTACAATGAGCAGTTCTTC. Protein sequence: CASSLSPTSISSKAYNEQFF.

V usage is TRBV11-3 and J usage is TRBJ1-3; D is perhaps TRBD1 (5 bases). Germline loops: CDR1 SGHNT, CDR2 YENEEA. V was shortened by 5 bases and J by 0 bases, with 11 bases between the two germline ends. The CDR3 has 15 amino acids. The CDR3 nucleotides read TGTGCCAGCAGCGGAGGGGCCAGCTCTGGAAACACCATATATTTT. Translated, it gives CASSGGASSGNTIYF.

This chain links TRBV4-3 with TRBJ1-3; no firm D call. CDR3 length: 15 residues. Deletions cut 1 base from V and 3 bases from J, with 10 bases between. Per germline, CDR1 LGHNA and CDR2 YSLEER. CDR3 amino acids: CASSQVGSGGNTIYF. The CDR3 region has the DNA TGCGCCAGCAGCCAAGTAGGCAGCGGTGGAAACACCATATATTTT.

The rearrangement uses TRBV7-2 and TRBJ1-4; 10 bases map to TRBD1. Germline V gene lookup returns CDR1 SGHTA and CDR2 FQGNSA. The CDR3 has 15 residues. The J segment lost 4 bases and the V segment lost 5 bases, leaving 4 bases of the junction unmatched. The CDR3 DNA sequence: TGTGCCAGCAGCCACCGGACAGGGGGTAATGAAAAACTGTTTTTT. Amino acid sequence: CASSHRTGGNEKLFF.

The CDR3 loop is CAWSVGSGGAADTQYF. CDR3 nucleotides: TGTGCCTGGAGTGTGGGGAGCGGGGGGGCCGCAGATACGCAGTATTTT. V and J are TRBV30 and TRBJ2-3, with TRBD2 identical over 10 bases. Germline CDR1 reads GTSNPN; CDR2 reads SVGIG (reference sequence). The CDR3 covers 16 residues. The ends lost 0 bases at V and 4 bases at J; junction bases unmatched: 7.

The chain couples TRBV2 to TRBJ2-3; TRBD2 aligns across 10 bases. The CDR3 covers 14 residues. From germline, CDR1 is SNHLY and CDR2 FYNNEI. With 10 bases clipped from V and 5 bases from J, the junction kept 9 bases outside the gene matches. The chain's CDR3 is CAISSGSGVDTQYF. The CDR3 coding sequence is TGTGCCATCTCTAGCGGGAGTGGTGTAGATACGCAGTATTTT.

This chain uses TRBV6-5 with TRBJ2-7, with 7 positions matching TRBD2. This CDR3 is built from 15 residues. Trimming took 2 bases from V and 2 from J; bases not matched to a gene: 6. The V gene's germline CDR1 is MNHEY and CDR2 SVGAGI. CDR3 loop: CASSYTREGAYEQYF. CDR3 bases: TGTGCCAGCAGTTACACCAGGGAGGGAGCCTACGAGCAGTACTTC.

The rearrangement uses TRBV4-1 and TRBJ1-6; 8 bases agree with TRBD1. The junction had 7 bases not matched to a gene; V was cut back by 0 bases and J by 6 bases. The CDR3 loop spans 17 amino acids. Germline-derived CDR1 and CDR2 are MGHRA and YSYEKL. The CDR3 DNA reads TGCGCCAGCAGCCAAGAGGTGGCAGGGGGCTTTAATTCACCCCTCCACTTT. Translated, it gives CASSQEVAGGFNSPLHF.

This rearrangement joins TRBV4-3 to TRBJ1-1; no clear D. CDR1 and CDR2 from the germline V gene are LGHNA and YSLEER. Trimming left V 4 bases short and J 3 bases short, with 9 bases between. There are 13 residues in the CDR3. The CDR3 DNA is TGCGCCAGCAGCCCCCGGCGGGACACTGAAGCTTTCTTT. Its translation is CASSPRRDTEAFF.

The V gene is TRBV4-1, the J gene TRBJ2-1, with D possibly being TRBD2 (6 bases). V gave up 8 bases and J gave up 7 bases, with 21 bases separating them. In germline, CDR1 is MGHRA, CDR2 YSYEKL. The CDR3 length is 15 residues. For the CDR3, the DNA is TGCGCCAGCTCATATGGGCCAAGCGGGCTGAATGAGCAGTTCTTC. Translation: CASSYGPSGLNEQFF.

Here the CDR3 reads CASSLGQGATEAFF. DNA of the CDR3: TGTGCCAGCAGCTTAGGACAGGGGGCAACTGAAGCTTTCTTT. J is TRBJ1-1 and V is TRBV11-2; TRBD1 agrees at 10 bases. J lost 5 bases, V lost 1 base, and 1 base had no gene match. Germline CDR1 and CDR2: SGHAT and FQNNGV. The CDR3 length is 14 residues.

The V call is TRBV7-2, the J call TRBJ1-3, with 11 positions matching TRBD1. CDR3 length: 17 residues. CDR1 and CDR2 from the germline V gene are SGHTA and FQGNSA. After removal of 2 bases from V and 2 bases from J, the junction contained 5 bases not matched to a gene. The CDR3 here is CASSLTRTGGAGNTIYF. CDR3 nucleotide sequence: TGTGCCAGCAGCTTAACCCGGACAGGGGGCGCTGGAAACACCATATATTTT. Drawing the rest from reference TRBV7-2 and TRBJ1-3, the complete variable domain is GAGVSQSPSNKVTEKGKDVELRCDPISGHTALYWYRQSLGQGLEFLIYFQGNSAPDKSGLPSDRFSAERTGGSVSTLTIQRTQQEDSAVYLCASSLTRTGGAGNTIYFGEGSWLTVV.

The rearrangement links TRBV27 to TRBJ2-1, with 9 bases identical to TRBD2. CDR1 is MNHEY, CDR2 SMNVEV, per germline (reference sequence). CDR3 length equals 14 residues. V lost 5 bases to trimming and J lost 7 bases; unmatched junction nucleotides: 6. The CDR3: CASSLSGRGNEQFF. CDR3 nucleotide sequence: TGTGCCAGCAGTCTTAGCGGGAGAGGGAATGAGCAGTTCTTC.

The CDR3 is CASSSLRASGNTIYF. The CDR3 DNA reads TGTGCCAGCAGTTCCCTGAGGGCTTCTGGAAACACCATATATTTT. This chain joins TRBV27 and TRBJ1-3; D is unresolved. Deletions cut 4 bases from V and 1 base from J, with 11 bases between. The CDR3 extends over 15 amino acids. Germline V CDR1 and CDR2: MNHEY, SMNVEV (reference sequence).

CDR3 coding DNA: TGCGCCAGCAGTGAGCCCCCTGGAGGAGGGAGAGCCGTCAGCACAGATACGCAGTATTTT. It translates to CASSEPPGGGRAVSTDTQYF. The chain employs TRBV10-2 and TRBJ2-3, with D maybe TRBD2 (6 bases). This CDR3 has 20 residues. Between the trimmed V and J ends, which lost 2 bases and 0 bases, there was a span of 24 bases. Germline V gene sequence: CDR1 WSHSY, CDR2 SAAADI.

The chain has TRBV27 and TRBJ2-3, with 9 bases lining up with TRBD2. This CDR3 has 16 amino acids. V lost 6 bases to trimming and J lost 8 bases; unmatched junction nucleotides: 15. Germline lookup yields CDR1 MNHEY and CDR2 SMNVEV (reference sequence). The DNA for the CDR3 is TGTGCCAGCAGGGGTGGGACTAGCAGATCGGGCGGTACGCAGTATTTT. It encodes CASRGGTSRSGGTQYF.

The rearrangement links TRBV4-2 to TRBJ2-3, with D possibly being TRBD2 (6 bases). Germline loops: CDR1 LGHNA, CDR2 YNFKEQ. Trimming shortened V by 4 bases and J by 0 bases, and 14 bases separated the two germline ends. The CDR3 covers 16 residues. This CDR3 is CASSLGGRDSTDTQYF. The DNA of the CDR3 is TGTGCCAGCAGCCTTGGTGGGCGGGACAGCACAGATACGCAGTATTTT.

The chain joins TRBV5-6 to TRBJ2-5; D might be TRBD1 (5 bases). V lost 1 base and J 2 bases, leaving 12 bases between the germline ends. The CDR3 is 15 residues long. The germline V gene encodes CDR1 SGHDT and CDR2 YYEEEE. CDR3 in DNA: TGTGCCAGCAGCTTGCTGCAGGGCCTACAAGAGACCCAGTACTTC. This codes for CASSLLQGLQETQYF.

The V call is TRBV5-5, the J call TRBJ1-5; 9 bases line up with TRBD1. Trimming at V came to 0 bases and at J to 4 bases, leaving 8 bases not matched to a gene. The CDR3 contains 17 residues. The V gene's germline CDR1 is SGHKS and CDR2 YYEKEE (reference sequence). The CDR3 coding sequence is TGTGCCAGCAGCTTGGGAACAGGGGGCGCAGGGAATCAGCCCCAGCATTTT. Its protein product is CASSLGTGGAGNQPQHF.

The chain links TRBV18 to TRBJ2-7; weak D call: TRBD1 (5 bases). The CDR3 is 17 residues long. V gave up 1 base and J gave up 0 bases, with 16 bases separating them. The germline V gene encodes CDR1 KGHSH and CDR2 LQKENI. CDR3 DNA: TGTGCCAGCTCACCACGACTGTCGGACACATCCTCCTACGAGCAGTACTTC. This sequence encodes CASSPRLSDTSSYEQYF.

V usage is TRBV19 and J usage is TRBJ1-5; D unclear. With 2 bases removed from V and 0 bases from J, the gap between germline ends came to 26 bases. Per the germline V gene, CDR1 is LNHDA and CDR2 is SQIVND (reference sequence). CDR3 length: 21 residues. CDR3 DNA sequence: TGTGCCAGTAGTATAAGAGGAGGCACCGGGATAGGAAGATATAGCAATCAGCCCCAGCATTTT. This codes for CASSIRGGTGIGRYSNQPQHF. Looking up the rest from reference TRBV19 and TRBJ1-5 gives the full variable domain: DGGITQSPKYLFRKEGQNVTLSCEQNLNHDAMYWYRQDPGQGLRLIYYSQIVNDFQKGDIAEGYSVSREKKESFPLTVTSAQKNPTAFYLCASSIRGGTGIGRYSNQPQHFGDGTRLSIL.

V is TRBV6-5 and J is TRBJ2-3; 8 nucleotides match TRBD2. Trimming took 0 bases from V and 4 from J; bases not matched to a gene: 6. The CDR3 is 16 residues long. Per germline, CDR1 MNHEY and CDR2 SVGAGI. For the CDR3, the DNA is TGTGCCAGCAGTTACTCTAGCCGCGGGGGGCCAGATACGCAGTATTTT. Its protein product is CASSYSSRGGPDTQYF.

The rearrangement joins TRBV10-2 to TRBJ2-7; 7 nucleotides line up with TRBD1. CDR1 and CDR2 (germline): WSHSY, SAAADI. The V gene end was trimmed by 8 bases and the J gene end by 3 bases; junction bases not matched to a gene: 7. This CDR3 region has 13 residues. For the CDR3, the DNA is TGCGCCAGCCAAGTAGGGGACAGCTACGAGCAGTACTTC. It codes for CASQVGDSYEQYF.

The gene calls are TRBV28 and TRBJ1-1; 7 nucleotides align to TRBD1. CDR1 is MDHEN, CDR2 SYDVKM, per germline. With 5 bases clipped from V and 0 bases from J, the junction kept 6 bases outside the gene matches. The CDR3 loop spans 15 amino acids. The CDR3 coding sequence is TGTGCCAGCAGTCGGTTGGACAGGATGAACACTGAAGCTTTCTTT. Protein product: CASSRLDRMNTEAFF.